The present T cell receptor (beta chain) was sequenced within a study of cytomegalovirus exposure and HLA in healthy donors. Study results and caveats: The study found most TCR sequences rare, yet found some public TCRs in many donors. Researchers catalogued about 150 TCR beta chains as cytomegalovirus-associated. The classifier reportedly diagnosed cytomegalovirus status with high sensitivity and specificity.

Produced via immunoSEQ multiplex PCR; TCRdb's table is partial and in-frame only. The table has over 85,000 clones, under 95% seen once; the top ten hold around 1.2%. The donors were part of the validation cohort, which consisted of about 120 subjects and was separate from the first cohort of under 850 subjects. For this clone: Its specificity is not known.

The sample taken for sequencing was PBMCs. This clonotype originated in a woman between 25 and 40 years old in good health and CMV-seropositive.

As DNA, the CDR3 is TGTGCCAGCAGTTTATTGGACAGGGACGATACGCAGTATTTT. Protein: CASSLLDRDDTQYF. The J gene is TRBJ2-3, the V gene TRBV28; 8 positions match TRBD1. The CDR3 is 14 residues long. CDR1 is MDHEN, CDR2 SYDVKM, per germline. J lost 6 bases, V lost 1 base, and 3 bases had no gene match.